This entry describes one T cell receptor beta chain. The antigen remains unidentified. These data belong to a study of cytomegalovirus exposure and HLA in healthy donors. Looking at the study overall: For the 300 to 400 genotyped donors, more than 65% fell within the Caucasian-associated ancestry cluster.

The primer mix had 60 Vbeta and 13 Jbeta primers. TCRdb's table, derived via immunoSEQ multiplex PCR, lists solely in-frame clones and lacks some. Of about 150,000 clones in the sample, 84% were seen once. Germline-derived CDR1 and CDR2 are MDHEN and SYDVKM. The CDR3 contains 14 residues. The junction had 3 bases not matched to a gene; V was cut back by 5 bases and J by 4 bases. Notes on the study in general: Association of a missense DCLRE1C variant with TCR beta V- and J-gene trimming was reported in a later analysis. Accurate predictions that matched the HLA-A and HLA-B alleles of most subjects were reportedly made from TCR beta sequences. Rarity held for most TCR sequences, but there were some public TCRs that occurred in many donors.

The genes are TRBV28 and TRBJ2-2; TRBD1 agrees at 8 bases. The sequenced sample was PBMCs. This TCR came from a boy aged 2 to 10 in good health and CMV-seronegative. The CDR3: CASSGQGSTGELFF. As DNA, the CDR3 is TGTGCCAGCAGTGGACAGGGTAGCACCGGGGAGCTGTTTTTT.